Shown below are 21 T cell receptor beta chains from a single sample sequenced in a study of T cells expressing NK-cell markers. From the 5' RACE reads, TCRdb lists one entry per CDR3 protein and no DNA. The sample table sets out about 540,000 distinct CDR3 sequences. The sequenced sample consisted of blood T cells: a sorted CD56 or NKG2C T cell subset, CD4+ or CD8+ T cells, or bulk PBMC T cells (not recorded which). These receptors all come from a man younger than 35 in good health.

V usage is TRBV6-5 and J usage is TRBJ2-3. This CDR3 contains 13 residues. CDR1 MNHEY and CDR2 SVGAGI come from the germline V gene. This CDR3 reads CASSRLDADTQYF.

V gene TRBV12-3 or TRBV12-4 combines with J gene TRBJ2-1; TCRdb designates TRBD2, a call that cannot be tested without DNA. This CDR3 has 12 residues. CDR3 residues: CASSSRTSILFF.

This chain connects TRBV4-3 to TRBJ2-3; there is no DNA to check the TCRdb D call of TRBD2. The CDR3 is made up of 15 amino acids. Germline CDR1 is LGHNA and CDR2 is YSLEER. CDR3: CASSQLTSGTDTQYF.

The rearrangement joins TRBV5-1 to TRBJ1-1; TCRdb gives TRBD1 as the D gene, but with no DNA this cannot be confirmed. This CDR3 has 16 amino acids. In germline, CDR1 is SGHRS, CDR2 YFSETQ. The CDR3: CASSLGPTNKNTEAFF.

This chain connects TRBV29-1 to TRBJ2-1; TCRdb designates TRBD2, a call that cannot be tested without DNA. The CDR3 covers 15 residues. Germline CDR1 SQVTM, CDR2 ANQGSEA. The CDR3: CSVEDGGPPAREQFF.

The rearrangement links TRBV27 to TRBJ1-1. The germline gives CDR1 MNHEY, CDR2 SMNVEV (reference sequence). The CDR3 length is 12 residues. Here the CDR3 reads CASSHTGEGAFF.

V is TRBV20-1 and J is TRBJ2-5; TCRdb's D call, TRBD1, is unchecked because there is no DNA. Germline assignment: CDR1 DFQATT and CDR2 SNEGSKA (reference sequence). CDR3 length equals 15 residues. The chain's CDR3 is CSAASVGDGGETQYF.

This chain links TRBV18 with TRBJ2-1; TCRdb's D call of TRBD2 is untestable without DNA. Germline CDR1 reads KGHSH; CDR2 reads LQKENI. The CDR3 covers 18 residues. CDR3 region: CASSAYPGTNPSYNEQFF.

This rearrangement joins TRBV7-6 to TRBJ2-7; TCRdb's D call of TRBD1 is untestable without DNA. Germline V gene lookup returns CDR1 SGHVS and CDR2 FNYEAQ. This CDR3 has 16 residues. CDR3 region: CASSGASDSLWEEQYF.

The chain links TRBV7-2 to TRBJ1-6; without DNA, the TCRdb call of TRBD1 cannot be checked. The CDR3 loop spans 14 amino acids. CDR1 and CDR2 (germline): SGHTA, FQGNSA. CDR3 region: CASSLGGAGSPLHF.

The chain joins TRBV2 to TRBJ1-2. The CDR3 length is 15 residues. Germline CDR1 reads SNHLY; CDR2 reads FYNNEI. CDR3 protein: CASSESGGISYGYTF.

The chain recombines TRBV29-1 with TRBJ2-3; the D call from TCRdb, TRBD2, cannot be confirmed without DNA. The germline CDR1 and CDR2 sequences are SQVTM and ANQGSEA. This CDR3 has 15 amino acids. The CDR3 loop is CSVEFPNQSADTQYF.

V usage is TRBV6-2 or TRBV6-3 and J usage is TRBJ2-7. CDR1 is MNHEY and CDR2 is SVGEGT in the germline V gene. This CDR3 has 13 amino acids. The CDR3 is CASRSHPNYEQYF.

The gene calls are TRBV25-1 and TRBJ2-1. The CDR3 runs to 15 residues. Per the germline V gene, CDR1 is MGHDK and CDR2 is SYGVNS. The CDR3 sequence: CASSEYTTRNNEQFF.

The V call is TRBV3-1, the J call TRBJ2-1. The CDR3 is 14 residues long. CDR1 LGHDT and CDR2 YNNKEL come from the germline V gene (reference sequence). CDR3 sequence: CASSQGWLDNEQFF.

This chain links TRBV6-5 with TRBJ2-2; no DNA is available, so the TRBD2 call from TCRdb remains unchecked. Germline-derived CDR1 and CDR2 are MNHEY and SVGAGI. The CDR3 covers 15 residues. The CDR3 protein is CASSLQGVGTGELFF.

The chain links TRBV7-6 to TRBJ1-1. The CDR3 spans 13 residues. Per germline, CDR1 SGHVS and CDR2 FNYEAQ. CDR3 residues: CASSSQENTEAFF.

The chain carries TRBV6-5 and TRBJ2-1; TCRdb names TRBD1, which stays unverified in the absence of DNA. This CDR3 is built from 15 residues. CDR1 and CDR2 (germline): MNHEY, SVGAGI. The CDR3 sequence: CASSYGGGIGNEQFF.

The V call is TRBV20-1, the J call TRBJ2-6. Germline V lookup: CDR1 DFQATT, CDR2 SNEGSKA (reference sequence). The CDR3 contains 15 residues. This chain's CDR3 is CSARGSDSGANVLTF.

The gene calls are TRBV20-1 and TRBJ2-1; TCRdb outputs TRBD1, but without DNA this stays unchecked. Looked up from germline, CDR1 is DFQATT and CDR2 is SNEGSKA (reference sequence). The CDR3 contains 15 residues. This CDR3 reads CSATKGGLRGNEQFF.

This chain connects TRBV21-1 to TRBJ2-7; TCRdb lists TRBD2, though no DNA is available to test this call. TRBV21-1 is given as a pseudogene. CDR3 length: 16 amino acids. The CDR3 here is CASSKGSGPSSYEQYF.